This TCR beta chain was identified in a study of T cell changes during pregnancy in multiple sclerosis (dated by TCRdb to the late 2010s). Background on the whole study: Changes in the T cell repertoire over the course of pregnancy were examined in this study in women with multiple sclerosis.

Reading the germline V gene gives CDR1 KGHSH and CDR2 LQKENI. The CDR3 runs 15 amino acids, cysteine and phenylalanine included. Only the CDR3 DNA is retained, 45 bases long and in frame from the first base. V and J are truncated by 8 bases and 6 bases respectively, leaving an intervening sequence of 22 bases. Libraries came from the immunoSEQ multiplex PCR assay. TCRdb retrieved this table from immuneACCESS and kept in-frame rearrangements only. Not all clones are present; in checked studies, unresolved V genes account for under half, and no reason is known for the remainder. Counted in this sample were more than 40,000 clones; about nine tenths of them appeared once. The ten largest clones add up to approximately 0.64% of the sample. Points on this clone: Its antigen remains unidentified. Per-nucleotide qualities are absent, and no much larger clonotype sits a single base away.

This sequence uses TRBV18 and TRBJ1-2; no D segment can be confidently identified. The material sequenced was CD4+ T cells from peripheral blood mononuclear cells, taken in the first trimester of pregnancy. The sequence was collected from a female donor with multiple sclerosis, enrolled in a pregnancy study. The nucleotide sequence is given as TGTGCCAGCCTAAAATCGGCTAGCGGGGTGGATGGCTACACCTTC. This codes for CASLKSASGVDGYTF.